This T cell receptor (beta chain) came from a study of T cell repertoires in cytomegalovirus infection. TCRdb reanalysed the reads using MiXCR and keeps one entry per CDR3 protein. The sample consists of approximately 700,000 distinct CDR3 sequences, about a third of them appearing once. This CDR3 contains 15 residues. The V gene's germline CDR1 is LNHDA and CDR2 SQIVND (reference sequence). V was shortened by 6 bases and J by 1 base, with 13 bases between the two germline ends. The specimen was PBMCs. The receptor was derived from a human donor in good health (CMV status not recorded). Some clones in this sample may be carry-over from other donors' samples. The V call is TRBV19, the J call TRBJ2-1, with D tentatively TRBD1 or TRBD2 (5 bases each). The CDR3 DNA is TGTGCCAGTAGGCGCGGCGAGGGGTCCTACAATGAGCAGTTCTTC. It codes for CASRRGEGSYNEQFF.